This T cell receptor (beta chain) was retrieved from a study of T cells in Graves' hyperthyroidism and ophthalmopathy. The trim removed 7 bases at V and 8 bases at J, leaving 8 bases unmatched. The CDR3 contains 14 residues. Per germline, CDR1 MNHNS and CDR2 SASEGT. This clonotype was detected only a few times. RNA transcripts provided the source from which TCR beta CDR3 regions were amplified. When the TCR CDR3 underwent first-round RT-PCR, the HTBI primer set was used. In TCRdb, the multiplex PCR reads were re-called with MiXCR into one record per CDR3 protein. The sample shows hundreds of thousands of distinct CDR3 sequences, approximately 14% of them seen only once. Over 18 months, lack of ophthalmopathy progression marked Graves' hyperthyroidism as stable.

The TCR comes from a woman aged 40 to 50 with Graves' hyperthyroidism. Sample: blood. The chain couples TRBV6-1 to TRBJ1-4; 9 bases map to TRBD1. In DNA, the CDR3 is TGTGCCAGCAACATGGGACAGGGATCGGAAAAACTGTTTTTT. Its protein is CASNMGQGSEKLFF.